What follows are 22 T cell receptor beta chains derived from one specimen sequenced in a study of T cell changes during pregnancy in multiple sclerosis. Using immunoSEQ multiplex PCR, the repertoire was profiled, and TCRdb retains in-frame clones only, with some absent. The sample yields around 86,000 clones, approximately 92% seen once. The input for sequencing was peripheral blood, taken in the first trimester of pregnancy. These receptors were taken from a female donor with multiple sclerosis, enrolled in a pregnancy study.

V usage is TRBV11-2 and J usage is TRBJ2-1; 9 bases are shared with TRBD2. V trimming: 0 bases; J trimming: 8 bases; junction bases outside the gene matches: 8. The germline gives CDR1 SGHAT, CDR2 FQNNGV. The CDR3 runs 16 residues. CDR3 in amino acids: CASSLDLREGLYEQFF. CDR3 nucleotide sequence: TGTGCCAGCAGCTTAGATTTGCGGGAGGGCCTCTATGAGCAGTTCTTC.

This rearrangement joins TRBV5-5 to TRBJ2-2, with 7 bases aligning to TRBD1. Per germline, CDR1 SGHKS and CDR2 YYEKEE (reference sequence). V lost 1 base and J lost 3; bases outside the gene matches: 3. This CDR3 comprises 15 residues. Here the CDR3 DNA reads TGTGCCAGCAGCTTGACAGGGGTGGACACCGGGGAGCTGTTTTTT. Amino acid sequence: CASSLTGVDTGELFF.

The chain carries TRBV10-3 and TRBJ2-7, with a possible D match to TRBD1 (6 bases). Germline values: CDR1 ENHRY, CDR2 SYGVKD. The CDR3 is made up of 13 amino acids. Trimming pared 4 bases from V and 6 bases from J, leaving 13 bases between. CDR3 DNA: TGTGCCATCAGTGCCTCGGGACACTTCGAGCAGTACTTC. Its translation: CAISASGHFEQYF.

This sequence joins TRBV2 and TRBJ1-2; 7 bases map to TRBD1. The CDR3 covers 15 residues. Germline CDR1 and CDR2: SNHLY and FYNNEI. V dropped 2 bases and J dropped 4; count of bases not matched to a gene: 7. The CDR3 coding sequence is TGTGCCAGCAGTGAACGAGACAGGGCCTCCTATGGCTACACCTTC. Its translation: CASSERDRASYGYTF.

This rearrangement joins TRBV28 to TRBJ1-1; unclear D gene. The V and J ends lost 3 bases and 1 base respectively, with 6 bases between them. CDR1 MDHEN and CDR2 SYDVKM come from the germline V gene. The CDR3 totals 13 residues. CDR3: CASSFAGNTEAFF. CDR3 sequence (DNA): TGTGCCAGCAGTTTTGCGGGGAACACTGAAGCTTTCTTT. Full variable domain (outside the CDR3, taken from reference TRBV28 and TRBJ1-1): DVKVTQSSRYLVKRTGEKVFLECVQDMDHENMFWYRQDPGLGLRLIYFSYDVKMKEKGDIPEGYSVSREKKERFSLILESASTNQTSMYLCASSFAGNTEAFFGQGTRLTVV.

V is TRBV4-3 and J is TRBJ2-2; weak D call: TRBD1 (7 bases). The CDR3 contains 16 residues. V was cut by 3 bases and J by 3 bases, with 14 bases left in between. Germline V gene sequence: CDR1 LGHNA, CDR2 YSLEER. The CDR3 DNA reads as TGCGCCAGCAGCCAGGCCGGGGGACAGCACACCGGGGAGCTGTTTTTT. It specifies CASSQAGGQHTGELFF.

The J gene is TRBJ1-6, the V gene TRBV27; the D is unclear. Germline V gene lookup returns CDR1 MNHEY and CDR2 SMNVEV (reference sequence). CDR3 length: 15 residues. The V end lost 9 bases, the J end lost 0 bases, and 12 bases lay between the germline ends. The CDR3: CASSQWSSYNSPLHF. DNA for the CDR3: TGTGCCAGTTCGCAGTGGAGCTCCTATAATTCACCCCTCCACTTT.

The chain links TRBV11-2 to TRBJ2-3, with D possibly matching TRBD2 (6 bases). This CDR3 has 15 residues. Between the trimmed V and J ends, which lost 5 bases and 1 base, there was a span of 13 bases. CDR1 is SGHAT and CDR2 is FQNNGV in the germline V gene. This chain's CDR3 is CASSLRPGGTDTQYF. In DNA form, the CDR3 reads TGTGCCAGCAGCCTACGACCGGGAGGCACAGATACGCAGTATTTT.

This clone showed up just a few times. Additional DNA sequences in this sample encode the identical CDR3. V and J are TRBV5-1 and TRBJ1-1; perhaps TRBD1 as D (6 bases). Germline CDR1 and CDR2: SGHRS and YFSETQ. This CDR3 has 14 amino acids. Trimming removed 4 bases from V and 1 base from J, with 11 bases in between. Written as DNA, the CDR3 is TGCGCCAGCAGCCTCAGGGGTCCGAACACTGAAGCTTTCTTT. Translated, it gives CASSLRGPNTEAFF.

This clone was recorded only once. The chain combines TRBV4-2 with TRBJ2-1; D perhaps matches TRBD1 (5 bases). Germline-derived CDR1 and CDR2 are LGHNA and YNFKEQ. V gave up 1 base and J gave up 0 bases, with 10 bases separating them. The CDR3 spans 16 residues. The CDR3 DNA reads as TGTGCCAGCAGCCAAGGGGGCGTCCGCTCCTACAATGAGCAGTTCTTC. Its protein is CASSQGGVRSYNEQFF.

The gene calls are TRBV9 and TRBJ1-3; D unclear. V was shortened by 4 bases and J by 0 bases, with 11 bases between the two germline ends. The CDR3 sequence is 15 residues long. Germline V gene data show CDR1 as SGDLS and CDR2 as YYNGEE. CDR3 nucleotides: TGTGCCAGCAGCTTCGGGGTCAGCTCTGGAAACACCATATATTTT. Translating gives CASSFGVSSGNTIYF.

The chain recombines TRBV6-1 with TRBJ1-1, with unresolved D. The V end was cut by 6 bases, the J end by 0 bases, with 11 bases between. This CDR3 is built from 14 residues. Germline-derived CDR1 and CDR2 are MNHNS and SASEGT. The CDR3 DNA sequence: TGTGCCAGCAGACCGACCGAGGTGAACACTGAAGCTTTCTTT. Its protein product is CASRPTEVNTEAFF.

CDR3 coding DNA: TGCGCCAGTGCGGGACTAGCGCGAAATGAGCAGTTCTTC. Its protein product is CASAGLARNEQFF. The chain uses TRBV4-1 and TRBJ2-1; TRBD2 matches 10 bases. From germline, CDR1 is MGHRA and CDR2 YSYEKL. This CDR3 region has 13 residues. The V segment lost 9 bases and the J segment 7 bases; nucleotides outside the gene matches: 6.

The rearrangement links TRBV6-1 to TRBJ1-1; the match to TRBD1 covers 7 bases. The V gene's germline CDR1 is MNHNS and CDR2 SASEGT. The CDR3 length is 12 residues. J lost 9 bases, V lost 5 bases, and 6 bases had no gene match. The CDR3 DNA reads as TGTGCCAGCAGTTGGGACAGACCTCAAGCTTTCTTT. Translated: CASSWDRPQAFF.

V is TRBV5-8 and J is TRBJ2-5, with TRBD1 matching over 9 bases. The length of the CDR3 is 17 residues. Germline assignment: CDR1 SGHTS and CDR2 YDEGEE. Trimming at V came to 3 bases and at J to 5 bases, leaving 14 bases not matched to a gene. Here the CDR3 reads CASSSVGTGYLSETQYF. The DNA for the CDR3 is TGTGCCAGCAGCTCGGTCGGGACAGGGTACCTCAGCGAGACCCAGTACTTC.

This chain joins TRBV27 and TRBJ1-6; 12 bases line up with TRBD1. Germline CDR1 is MNHEY and CDR2 is SMNVEV (reference sequence). The CDR3 is made up of 15 amino acids. V trimming: 6 bases; J trimming: 9 bases; junction bases outside the gene matches: 6. CDR3 DNA: TGTGCCAGCAGGGGACAGGGGGCGAAGGCTTCACCCCTCCACTTT. Amino acid sequence: CASRGQGAKASPLHF.

The rearrangement uses TRBV27 and TRBJ2-5; tentatively, D is TRBD1 (6 bases). V was trimmed by 4 bases and J by 0 bases, leaving 9 bases between them. Germline CDR1 and CDR2: MNHEY and SMNVEV (reference sequence). This CDR3 spans 14 amino acids. The CDR3 DNA is TGTGCCAGCAGTTATGGACAGAACCAAGAGACCCAGTACTTC. Residues: CASSYGQNQETQYF.

The chain joins TRBV11-2 to TRBJ2-7, with D maybe TRBD1 (6 bases). Per germline, CDR1 SGHAT and CDR2 FQNNGV. CDR3 length: 13 residues. The V and J ends lost 6 bases and 3 bases respectively, with 12 bases between them. The CDR3 region has the DNA TGTGCCAGCAGATCACCAGGGGTCTACGAGCAGTACTTC. Protein product: CASRSPGVYEQYF.

This chain uses TRBV6-6 with TRBJ2-5; tentatively, D is TRBD2 (7 bases). V lost 6 bases and J 2 bases, leaving 19 bases between the germline ends. Per germline, CDR1 MNHNY and CDR2 SVGAGI (reference sequence). This CDR3 is 16 amino acids long. The DNA of the CDR3 is TGTGCCAGCAGGCCCCAGCGCGGGGGCCTTCAAGAGACCCAGTACTTC. It encodes CASRPQRGGLQETQYF.

The V gene is TRBV30, the J gene TRBJ2-5; D might be TRBD2 (6 bases). Trimming removed 4 bases at V and 4 bases at J, with 10 bases between. This CDR3 is 12 amino acids long. CDR1 and CDR2 from the germline V gene are GTSNPN and SVGIG (reference sequence). CDR3 coding DNA: TGTGCCTGGAAAAGGGGAGGAGAGACCCAGTACTTC. Translation gives CAWKRGGETQYF.

The V call is TRBV21-1, the J call TRBJ1-5. TRBV21-1 constitutes a pseudogene. The CDR3 length is 17 residues. The CDR3 DNA sequence: TGTGCCAGCAGCAAATGGCCGGGATCTTATAGCAATCAGCCCCAGCATTTT. Translating gives CASSKWPGSYSNQPQHF.

This chain uses TRBV2 with TRBJ2-7; TRBD1 matches 9 bases. Germline V gene sequence: CDR1 SNHLY, CDR2 FYNNEI. The V and J ends lost 8 bases and 2 bases, in that order; junction bases with no gene match: 4. The length of the CDR3 is 13 residues. The CDR3 here is CASSTGGTYEQYF. The CDR3 DNA is TGTGCCAGCTCGACAGGGGGGACCTACGAGCAGTACTTC.